This T cell receptor (beta chain) comes out of a study of T-cell reconstitution after alpha-beta-depleted transplantation in children. Study-wide results and caveats: A year post-transplant, T-cell counts and diversity derived mostly from newly produced T cells. Roughly two months post-transplant, alpha-beta T cells reportedly originated from several hundred graft clones that had expanded.

Using unique molecular identifiers, the investigators prepared the TCRbeta library. TCRdb recomputed calls from the PCR reads with MiXCR, one row per CDR3 protein. The sample records about 980,000 distinct CDR3 sequences, around 30% being singletons. In this sample, this clonotype turned up a few times. As yet, its antigen is unknown. The CDR3 contains 15 residues. The V gene end was trimmed by 2 bases and the J gene end by 3 bases; junction bases not matched to a gene: 0. The germline V gene has CDR1 SGHRS and CDR2 YFSETQ. The receptor comes from a boy younger than two who had a stem cell transplant for SCID, so the T cells may come from the graft donor. The J gene is TRBJ2-2, the V gene TRBV5-1, with 11 bases that match TRBD2. Source: PBMCs, mostly from graft donor cells, taken 360 days after TCRalphabeta/CD19-depleted stem cell transplant. The CDR3 DNA reads as TGCGCCAGCAGCTTACTAGCGGGGGACACCGGGGAGCTGTTTTTT. It specifies CASSLLAGDTGELFF.